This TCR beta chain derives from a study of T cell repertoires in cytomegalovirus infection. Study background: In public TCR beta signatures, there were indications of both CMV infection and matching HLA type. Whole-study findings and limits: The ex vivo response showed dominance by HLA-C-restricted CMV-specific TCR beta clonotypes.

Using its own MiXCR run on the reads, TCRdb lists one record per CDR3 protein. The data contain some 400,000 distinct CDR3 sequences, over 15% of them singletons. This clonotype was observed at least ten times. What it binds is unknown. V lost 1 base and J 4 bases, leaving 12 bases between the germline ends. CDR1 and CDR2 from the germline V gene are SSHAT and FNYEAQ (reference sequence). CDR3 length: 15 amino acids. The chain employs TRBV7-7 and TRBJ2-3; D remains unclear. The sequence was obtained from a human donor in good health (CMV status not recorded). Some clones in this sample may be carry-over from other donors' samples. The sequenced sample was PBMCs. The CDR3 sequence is CASSLGLTVADTQYF. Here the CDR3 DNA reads TGTGCCAGCAGCTTAGGTCTAACAGTTGCAGATACGCAGTATTTT.